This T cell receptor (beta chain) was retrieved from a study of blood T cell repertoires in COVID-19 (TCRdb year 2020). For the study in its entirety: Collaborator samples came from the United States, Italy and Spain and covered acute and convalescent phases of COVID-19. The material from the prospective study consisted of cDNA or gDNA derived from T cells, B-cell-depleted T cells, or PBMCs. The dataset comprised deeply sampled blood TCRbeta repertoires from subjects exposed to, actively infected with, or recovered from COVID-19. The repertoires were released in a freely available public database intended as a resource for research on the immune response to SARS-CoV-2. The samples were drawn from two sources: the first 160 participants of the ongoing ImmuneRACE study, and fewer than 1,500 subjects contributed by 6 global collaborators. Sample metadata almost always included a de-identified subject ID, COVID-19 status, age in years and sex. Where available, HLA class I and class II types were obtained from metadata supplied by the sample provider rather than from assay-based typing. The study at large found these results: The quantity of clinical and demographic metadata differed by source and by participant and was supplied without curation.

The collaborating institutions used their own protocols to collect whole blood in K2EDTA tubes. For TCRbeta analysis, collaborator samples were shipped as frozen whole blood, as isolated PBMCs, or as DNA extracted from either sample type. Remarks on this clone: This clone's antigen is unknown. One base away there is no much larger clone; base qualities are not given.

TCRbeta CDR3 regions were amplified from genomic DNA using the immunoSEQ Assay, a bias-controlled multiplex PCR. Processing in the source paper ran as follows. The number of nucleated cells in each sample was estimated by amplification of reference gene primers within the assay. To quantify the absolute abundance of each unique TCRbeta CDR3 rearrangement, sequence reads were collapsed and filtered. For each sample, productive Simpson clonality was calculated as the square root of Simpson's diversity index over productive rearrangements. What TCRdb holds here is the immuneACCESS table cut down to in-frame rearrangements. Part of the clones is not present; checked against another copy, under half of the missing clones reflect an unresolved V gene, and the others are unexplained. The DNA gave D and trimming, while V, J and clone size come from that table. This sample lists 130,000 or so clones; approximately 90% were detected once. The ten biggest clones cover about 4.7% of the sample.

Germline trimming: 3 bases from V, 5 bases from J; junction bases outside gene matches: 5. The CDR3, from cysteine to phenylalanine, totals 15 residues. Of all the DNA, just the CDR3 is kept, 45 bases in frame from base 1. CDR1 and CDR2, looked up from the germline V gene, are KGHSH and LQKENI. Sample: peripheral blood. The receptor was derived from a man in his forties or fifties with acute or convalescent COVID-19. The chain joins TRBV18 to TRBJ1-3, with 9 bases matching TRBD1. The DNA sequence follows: TGTGCCAGCTCACCCTCGGGACAGGGTAGAAACACCATATATTTT. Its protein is CASSPSGQGRNTIYF. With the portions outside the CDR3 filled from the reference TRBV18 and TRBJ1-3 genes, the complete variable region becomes NAGVMQNPRHLVRRRGQEARLRCSPMKGHSHVYWYRQLPEEGLKFMVYLQKENIIDESGMPKERFSAEFPKEGPSILRIQQVVRGDSAAYFCASSPSGQGRNTIYFGEGSWLTVV.